The clone carrying this TCR beta chain is medium-sized in the sample. Its antigen is not identified. This specimen belongs to a study of CD8 T cells in ankylosing spondylitis. Whole-study results and caveats: Earlier studies detected some motif variants in reactive arthritis synovial fluid and blood.

Each CDR3 protein gets one entry after TCRdb re-called the 5' RACE reads with MiXCR. Here the sample spans some 27,000 distinct CDR3 sequences, around 5.2% being singletons. Germline CDR1 SGDLS, CDR2 YYNGEE. Trimming left V 0 bases short and J 5 bases short, with 10 bases between. The CDR3 is made up of 14 amino acids. The gene calls are TRBV9 and TRBJ2-3; D is uncertain. The source of this sequence is a female donor with ankylosing spondylitis or in good health (not recorded which). Material for sequencing was blood, either unsorted or a sorted T cell fraction (not recorded which). The CDR3: CASSVVGTGDTQYF. As DNA, the CDR3 is TGTGCCAGCAGCGTAGTAGGTACGGGAGATACGCAGTATTTT.